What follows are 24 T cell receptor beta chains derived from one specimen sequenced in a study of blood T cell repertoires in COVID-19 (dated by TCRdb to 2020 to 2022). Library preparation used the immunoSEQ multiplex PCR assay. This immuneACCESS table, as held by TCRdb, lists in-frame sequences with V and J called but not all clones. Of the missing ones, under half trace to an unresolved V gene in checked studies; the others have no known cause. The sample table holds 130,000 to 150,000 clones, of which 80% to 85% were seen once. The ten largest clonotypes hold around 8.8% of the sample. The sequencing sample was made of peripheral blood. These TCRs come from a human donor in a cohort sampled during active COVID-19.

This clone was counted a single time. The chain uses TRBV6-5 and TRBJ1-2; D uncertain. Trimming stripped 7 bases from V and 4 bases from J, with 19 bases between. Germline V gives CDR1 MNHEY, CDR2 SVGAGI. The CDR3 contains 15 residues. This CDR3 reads CASTNHMQASYGYTF. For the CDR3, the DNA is TGTGCCAGCACCAATCATATGCAAGCCTCCTATGGCTACACCTTC.

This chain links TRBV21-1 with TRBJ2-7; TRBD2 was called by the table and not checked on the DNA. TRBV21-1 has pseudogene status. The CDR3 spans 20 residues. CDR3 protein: CASSEPGLAGGSGPSYEQYF. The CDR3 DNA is TGTGCCAGCAGCGAACCGGGACTAGCGGGAGGGTCAGGTCCATCCTACGAGCAGTACTTC.

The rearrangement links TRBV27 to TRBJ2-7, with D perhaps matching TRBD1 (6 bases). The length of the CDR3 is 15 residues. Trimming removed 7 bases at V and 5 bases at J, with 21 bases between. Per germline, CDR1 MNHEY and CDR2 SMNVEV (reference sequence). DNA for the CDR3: TGTGCCAGCAATTGGCAGGGGTCAAGAGTCGACGAGCAGTACTTC. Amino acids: CASNWQGSRVDEQYF.

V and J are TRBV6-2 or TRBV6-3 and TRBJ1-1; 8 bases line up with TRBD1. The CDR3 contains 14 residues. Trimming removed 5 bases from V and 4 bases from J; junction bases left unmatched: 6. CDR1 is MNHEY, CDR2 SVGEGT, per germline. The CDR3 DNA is TGTGCCAGCAGTAACAGGGGGGATGTCACTGAAGCTTTCTTT. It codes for CASSNRGDVTEAFF.

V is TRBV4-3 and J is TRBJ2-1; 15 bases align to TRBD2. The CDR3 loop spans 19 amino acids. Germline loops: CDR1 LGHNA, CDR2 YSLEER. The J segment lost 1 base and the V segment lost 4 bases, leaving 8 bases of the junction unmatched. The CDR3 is CASSRNPGTSGRSYNEQFF. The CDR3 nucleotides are TGCGCCAGCAGCCGCAATCCCGGGACTAGCGGGAGGTCCTACAATGAGCAGTTCTTC.

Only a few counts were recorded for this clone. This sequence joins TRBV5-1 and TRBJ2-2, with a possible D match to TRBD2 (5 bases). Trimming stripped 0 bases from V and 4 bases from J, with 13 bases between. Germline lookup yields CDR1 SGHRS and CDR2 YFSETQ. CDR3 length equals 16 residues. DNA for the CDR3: TGCGCCAGCAGCTTGGTTCTAGCCGTTGGCACCGGGGAGCTGTTTTTT. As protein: CASSLVLAVGTGELFF. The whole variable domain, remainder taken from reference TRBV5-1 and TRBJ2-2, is KAGVTQTPRYLIKTRGQQVTLSCSPISGHRSVSWYQQTPGQGLQFLFEYFSETQRNKGNFPGRFSGRQFSNSRSEMNVSTLELGDSALYLCASSLVLAVGTGELFFGEGSRLTVL.

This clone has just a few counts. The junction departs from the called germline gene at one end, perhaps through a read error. CDR3 amino acids: CASSYSNNLPQHF. The CDR3 nucleotides are TGTGCCAGCAGTTACTCGAACAATCTGCCCCAGCATTTT. The chain carries TRBV6-2 or TRBV6-3 and TRBJ1-5; D unresolved. The germline V gene encodes CDR1 MNHEY and CDR2 SVGEGT. CDR3 size: 13 residues.

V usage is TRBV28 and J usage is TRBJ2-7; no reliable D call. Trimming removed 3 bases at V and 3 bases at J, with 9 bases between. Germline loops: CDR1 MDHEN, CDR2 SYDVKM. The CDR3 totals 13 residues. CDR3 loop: CASSFLSRYEQYF. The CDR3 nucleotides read TGTGCCAGCAGTTTCCTGTCCCGCTACGAGCAGTACTTC.

CDR3 sequence (DNA): TGTGCCAGCAGTGAATGGATGGAGAGTGGCTACACCTTC. This gives the protein CASSEWMESGYTF. J is TRBJ1-2 and V is TRBV25-1; no clear D. From germline, CDR1 is MGHDK and CDR2 SYGVNS. Trimming stripped 1 base from V and 7 bases from J, with 10 bases between. The CDR3 sequence is 13 residues long.

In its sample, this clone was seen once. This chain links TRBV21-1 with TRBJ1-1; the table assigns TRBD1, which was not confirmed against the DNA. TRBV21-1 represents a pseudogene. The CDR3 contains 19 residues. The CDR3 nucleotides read TGTGCCAGCAGCTACCTCCTCCGGCAGGTGGTTTCAATGAACACTGAAGCTTTCTTT. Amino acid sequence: CASSYLLRQVVSMNTEAFF.

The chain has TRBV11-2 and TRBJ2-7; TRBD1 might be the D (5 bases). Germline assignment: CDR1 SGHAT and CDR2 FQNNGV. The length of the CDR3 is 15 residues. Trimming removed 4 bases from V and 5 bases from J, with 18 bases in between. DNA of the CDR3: TGTGCCAGCAGCTCCCCGACAGTAACTACTAACGAGCAGTACTTC. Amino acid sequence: CASSSPTVTTNEQYF.

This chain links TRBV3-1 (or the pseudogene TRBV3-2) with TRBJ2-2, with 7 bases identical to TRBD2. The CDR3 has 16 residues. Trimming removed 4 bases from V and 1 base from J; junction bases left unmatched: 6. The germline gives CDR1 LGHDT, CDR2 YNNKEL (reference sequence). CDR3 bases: TGTGCCAGCAGCCGCGGGAGACTGTTGAACACCGGGGAGCTGTTTTTT. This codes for CASSRGRLLNTGELFF.

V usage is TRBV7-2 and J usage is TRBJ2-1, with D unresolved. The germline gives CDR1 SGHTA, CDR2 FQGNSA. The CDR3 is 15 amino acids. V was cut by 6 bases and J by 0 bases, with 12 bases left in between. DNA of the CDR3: TGTGCCAGCAGTTCAACCCCGAGCTCCTACAATGAGCAGTTCTTC. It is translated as CASSSTPSSYNEQFF.

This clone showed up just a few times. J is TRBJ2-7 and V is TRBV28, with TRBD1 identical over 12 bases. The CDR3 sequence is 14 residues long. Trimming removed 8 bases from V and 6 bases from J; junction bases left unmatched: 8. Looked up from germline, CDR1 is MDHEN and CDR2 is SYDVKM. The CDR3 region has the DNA TGTGCCAGCTTCACGGGACAGGGGGCCAGCGAGCAGTACTTC. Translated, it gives CASFTGQGASEQYF.

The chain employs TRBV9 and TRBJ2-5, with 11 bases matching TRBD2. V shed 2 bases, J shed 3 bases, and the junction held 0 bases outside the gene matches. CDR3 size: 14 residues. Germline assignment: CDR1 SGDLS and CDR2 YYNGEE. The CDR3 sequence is CASSVSGREETQYF. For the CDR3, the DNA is TGTGCCAGCAGCGTTAGCGGGAGGGAAGAGACCCAGTACTTC.

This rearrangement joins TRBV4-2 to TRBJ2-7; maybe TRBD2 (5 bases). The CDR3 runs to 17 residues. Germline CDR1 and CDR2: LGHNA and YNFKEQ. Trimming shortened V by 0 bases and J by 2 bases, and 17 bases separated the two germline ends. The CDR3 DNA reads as TGTGCCAGCAGCCAAGAAGGAGGTGGGTTAGCCGCCTACGAGCAGTACTTC. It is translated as CASSQEGGGLAAYEQYF.

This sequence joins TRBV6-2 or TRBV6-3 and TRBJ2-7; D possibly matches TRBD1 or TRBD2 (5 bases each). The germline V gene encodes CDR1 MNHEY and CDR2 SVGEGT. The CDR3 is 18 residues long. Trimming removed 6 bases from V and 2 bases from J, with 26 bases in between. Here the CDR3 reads CASSPGKGERRYTYEQYF. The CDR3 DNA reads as TGTGCCAGCAGCCCAGGGAAGGGAGAGCGGCGGTACACCTACGAGCAGTACTTC.

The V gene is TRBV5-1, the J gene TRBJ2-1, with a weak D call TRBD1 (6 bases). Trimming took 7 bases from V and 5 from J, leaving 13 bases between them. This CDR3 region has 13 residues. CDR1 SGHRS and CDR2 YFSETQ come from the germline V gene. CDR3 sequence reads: CASQDSEDNEQFF. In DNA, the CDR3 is TGCGCCAGCCAGGACAGTGAGGACAATGAGCAGTTCTTC.

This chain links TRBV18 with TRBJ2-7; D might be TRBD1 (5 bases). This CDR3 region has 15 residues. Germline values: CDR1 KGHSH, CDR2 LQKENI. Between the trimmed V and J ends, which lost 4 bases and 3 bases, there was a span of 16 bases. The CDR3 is CASSQTSYRFYEQYF. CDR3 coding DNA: TGTGCCAGCTCACAAACCTCATACAGGTTCTACGAGCAGTACTTC.

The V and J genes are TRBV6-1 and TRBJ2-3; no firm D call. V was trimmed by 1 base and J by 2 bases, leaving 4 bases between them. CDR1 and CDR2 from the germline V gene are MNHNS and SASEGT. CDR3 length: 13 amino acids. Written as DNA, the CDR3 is TGTGCCAGCAGTGAAGTATACACAGATACGCAGTATTTT. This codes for CASSEVYTDTQYF.

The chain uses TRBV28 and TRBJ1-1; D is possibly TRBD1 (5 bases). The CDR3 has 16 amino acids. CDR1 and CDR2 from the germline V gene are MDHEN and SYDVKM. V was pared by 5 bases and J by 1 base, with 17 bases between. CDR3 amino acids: CASSPILGQGNTEAFF. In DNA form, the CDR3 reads TGTGCCAGCAGTCCGATCCTGGGGCAGGGGAACACTGAAGCTTTCTTT.

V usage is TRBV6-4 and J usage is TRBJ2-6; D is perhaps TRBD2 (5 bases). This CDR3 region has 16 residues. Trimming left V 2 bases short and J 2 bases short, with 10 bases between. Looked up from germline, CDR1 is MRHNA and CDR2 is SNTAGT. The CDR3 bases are TGTGCCAGCAGTGACCCCGACTACCCTGGGGCCAACGTCCTGACTTTC. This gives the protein CASSDPDYPGANVLTF.

CDR3: CASSEAGREGEQFF. DNA for the CDR3: TGTGCCAGCAGTGAAGCGGGCAGGGAGGGTGAGCAGTTCTTC. The chain is built from TRBV2 and TRBJ2-1; TRBD2 matches 7 bases. V lost 0 bases, J lost 9 bases, and 5 bases stayed unmatched. This CDR3 is built from 14 residues. Looked up from germline, CDR1 is SNHLY and CDR2 is FYNNEI.

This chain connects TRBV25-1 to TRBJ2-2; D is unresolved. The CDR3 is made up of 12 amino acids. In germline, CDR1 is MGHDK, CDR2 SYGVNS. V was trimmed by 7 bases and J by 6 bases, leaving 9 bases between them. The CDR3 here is CASTSGPGELFF. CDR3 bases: TGTGCCAGCACCTCGGGTCCCGGGGAGCTGTTTTTT.